This section outlines one TCR beta chain sequence together with its context. The antigen is undetermined. The data stem from a study of early T cells in non-severe SARS-CoV-2 infection. Study-level information: Chains were unpaired, as sequencing was done on bulk RNA from unsorted whole blood.

The CDR3 has 14 amino acids. In germline, CDR1 is KGHSH, CDR2 LQKENI. V trimming: 3 bases; J trimming: 6 bases; junction bases outside the gene matches: 6. Whole-study findings and limits: Matching against VDJdb likely underestimated virus-specific expansions, favoring anti-spike CD8.

The TCR library protocol was used to attach unique molecular identifiers. These identifiers were attached to individual cDNA molecules. MiXCR, run by TCRdb on the 5' RACE reads, gives a single entry per CDR3 protein. The sample lists around 84,000 distinct CDR3 sequences, approximately 15% occurring once. The chain employs TRBV18 and TRBJ2-7; TRBD1 agrees at 9 bases. The sample was whole blood. This clonotype was sampled from an adult who was a healthcare worker with PCR-confirmed SARS-CoV-2 infection or an uninfected control (not recorded which). The chain's CDR3 is CASSPSGQGREQYF. CDR3 bases: TGTGCCAGCTCACCTTCGGGACAGGGTCGCGAGCAGTACTTC.